The source of this T cell receptor beta chain is a study of cytomegalovirus exposure and HLA in healthy donors. Study-wide results and limits: In an earlier analysis, most TCR beta V segments were productive about 87% or about 30% of the time. Three of the chains that were CMV-associated were confirmed in vitro to be specific for CMV antigens.

As regards this clone: The antigen is unknown.

Vbeta (60) and Jbeta (13) primers were used in the PCR. Only in-frame clones appear in the TCRdb table, and some are missing; sequencing was by immunoSEQ multiplex PCR. The repertoire holds tens of thousands of clones, approximately 79% seen once, with 8% to 9% in the top ten. Trimming removed 4 bases at V and 0 bases at J, with 13 bases between. This CDR3 is 16 amino acids long. Germline V CDR1 and CDR2: SGHVS, FQNEAQ. The chain combines TRBV7-8 with TRBJ1-3; no clear D gene. The clonotype was recovered from a woman younger than 45 in good health and CMV-seropositive. The sequenced sample consisted of PBMCs. Written as DNA, the CDR3 is TGTGCCAGCAGCTCCCGACAACCAATCTCTGGAAACACCATATATTTT. Its translation: CASSSRQPISGNTIYF.